These T cell receptor beta chains were read from a single sample in a study of blood T cell repertoires in COVID-19. This table comes from immunoSEQ multiplex PCR, and its TCRdb copy is limited to in-frame clones, with some not included. The table lists 150,000 to 170,000 clones, about 81% of them singletons. The sample comprised PBMCs or T cells enriched from blood (not recorded which). These receptors were obtained from a man aged 50 to 60 who had recovered from COVID-19. Both conserved end residues are trimmed from each CDR3.

TRBV7-2 | ASSLAGHSTESPLH
TRBV11-2 | ASSSDPRLALTDTQY
TRBV9 | ASSAGQGAQKLF
TRBV27 | ASSVEYNSPLH
TRBV6-2/TRBV6-3 | ASSYTRTGVREQY
TRBV7-2 | ASSLDRVRNSPLH
TRBV6-5 | ASREVGNQPQH
TRBV6-1 | ASSEWGGRTYEQY
TRBV5-1 | ASSLGASGGTDTQY
TRBV7-9 | ASSQQGEKLF
TRBV28 | ASSLQGAFWGYT
TRBV5-6 | ASSSGRTGGLTEAF
TRBV7-2 | ASREGSRGSPLH
TRBV7-9 | ASSLSGGTEAF
TRBV7-3 | ASSSGQGINSPLH
TRBV21-1 | ASSKARGCGYT
TRBV2 | ASSQGLYGYT
TRBV7-3 | ASSLTTGINEQF
TRBV5-1 | ASRSDRASPLH
TRBV6-1 | ASSEREGETQY
TRBV7-8 | ASSLAVRLAGPIYGYT
TRBV7-9 | ASSPPTGGTEAF
TRBV19 | ASRGQLHSNQPQH
TRBV7-3 | ASSLANGTGTYNEQF
TRBV3-1/TRBV3-2 | ASSPSDRGNQPQH
TRBV11-1 | ASSFPGVSGNTIY
TRBV3-1/TRBV3-2 | ASSHPGLAGGGTDTQY
TRBV25-1 | ASSDPQGSYNEQF